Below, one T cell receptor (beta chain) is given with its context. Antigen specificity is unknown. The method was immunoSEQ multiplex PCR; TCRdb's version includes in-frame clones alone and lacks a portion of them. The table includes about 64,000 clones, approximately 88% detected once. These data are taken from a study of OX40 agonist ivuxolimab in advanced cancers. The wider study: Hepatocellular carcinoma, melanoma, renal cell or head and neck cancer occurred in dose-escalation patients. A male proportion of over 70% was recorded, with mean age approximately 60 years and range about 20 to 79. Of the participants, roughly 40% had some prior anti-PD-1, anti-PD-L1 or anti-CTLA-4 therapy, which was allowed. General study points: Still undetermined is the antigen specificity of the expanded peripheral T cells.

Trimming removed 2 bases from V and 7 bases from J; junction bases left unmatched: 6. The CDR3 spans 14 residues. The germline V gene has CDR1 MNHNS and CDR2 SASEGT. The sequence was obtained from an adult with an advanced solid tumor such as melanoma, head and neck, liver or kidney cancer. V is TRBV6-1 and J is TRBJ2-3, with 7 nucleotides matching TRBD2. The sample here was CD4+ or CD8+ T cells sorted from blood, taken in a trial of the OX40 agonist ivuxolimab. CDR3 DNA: TGTGCCAGCAGTGAATCGTGGGAGGGGTATACGCAGTATTTT. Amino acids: CASSESWEGYTQYF.